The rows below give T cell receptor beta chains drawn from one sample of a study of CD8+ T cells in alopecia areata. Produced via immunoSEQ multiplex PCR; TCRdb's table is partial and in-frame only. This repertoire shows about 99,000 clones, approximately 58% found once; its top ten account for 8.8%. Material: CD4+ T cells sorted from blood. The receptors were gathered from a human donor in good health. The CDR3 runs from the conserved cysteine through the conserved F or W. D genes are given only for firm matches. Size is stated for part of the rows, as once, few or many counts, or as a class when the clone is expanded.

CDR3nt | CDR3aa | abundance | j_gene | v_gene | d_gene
TGCGCCAGCAGCTTGATACAGCGCTATGGCTACACCTTC | CASSLIQRYGYTF | - | TRBJ1-2 | TRBV5-1 | -
TGTGCCTGGAGGAGGGGCATTCTGCTGTCACCCCTCCACTTT | CAWRRGILLSPLHF | few | TRBJ1-6 | TRBV30 | -
TGCGCCAGCAGCCTCGACAGGGAGCAAGAGCAGTACTTC | CASSLDREQEQYF | - | TRBJ2-7 | TRBV4-3 | TRBD1
TGTGCCTGGAGTCAGGGTAATCAAGAGACCCAGTACTTC | CAWSQGNQETQYF | - | TRBJ2-5 | TRBV30 | -
TGTGCCAGCAGTTTCACCTACACAGATACGCAGTATTTT | CASSFTYTDTQYF | few | TRBJ2-3 | TRBV27 | -
TGCAGCGTGACAGTCCGACTTGGGAACACTGAAGCTTTCTTT | CSVTVRLGNTEAFF | - | TRBJ1-1 | TRBV29-1 | -
TGTGCCAGCAGCTTCGGGACTTTCTACAATGAGCAGTTCTTC | CASSFGTFYNEQFF | - | TRBJ2-1 | TRBV7-9 | -
TGCGCCAGCAGCCGTAACGAAGACTCCTACGAGCAGTACTTC | CASSRNEDSYEQYF | - | TRBJ2-7 | TRBV4-1 | -
TGTGCCAGCAGTTCTAGGGGACAGGGACCTAACTATGGCTACACCTTC | CASSSRGQGPNYGYTF | - | TRBJ1-2 | TRBV11-2 | TRBD1
TGTGCCTGGAGTCTGACAGACCATACGAAAGCTTTCTTT | CAWSLTDHTKAFF | - | TRBJ1-1 | TRBV30 | -
TGTGCCAGCAGTGTCGGCAGGGGCCGTTTCATGAACACTGAAGCTTTCTTT | CASSVGRGRFMNTEAFF | - | TRBJ1-1 | TRBV2 | -